The 3 T cell receptor beta chains listed next were all sequenced from one sample in a study of CD8+CD57+ T cells in acquired aplastic anemia. All sequencing subjects had displayed CD8+CD57+ cell expansion on flow cytometry. TCR beta VDJ combinations and CDR3 sequences were profiled from genomic DNA. Using its own MiXCR run on the reads, TCRdb lists one record per CDR3 protein. This repertoire shows some 170,000 distinct CDR3 sequences, around 50% found once; its top ten account for more than 0.85%. What was sequenced was sorted CD4+, CD8+, or CD8+CD57+ T cells (not recorded which) from PBMCs. These receptors were collected from a human donor with aplastic anemia.

This clonotype was picked up many times. The chain combines TRBV12-3 or TRBV12-4 with TRBJ1-5, with TRBD1 identical over 7 bases. V was pared by 6 bases and J by 6 bases, with 11 bases of the junction left unmatched. CDR3 length: 15 amino acids. CDR3 sequence reads: CASRDYRGSGQPQHF. The DNA of the CDR3 is TGTGCCAGCAGAGACTACAGGGGATCGGGTCAGCCCCAGCATTTT.

V is TRBV7-3 and J is TRBJ2-5; 15 nucleotides line up with TRBD2. The CDR3 totals 19 residues. Germline values: CDR1 SGHTA, CDR2 FQGTGA. V dropped 0 bases and J dropped 2; count of bases not matched to a gene: 7. CDR3 residues: CASSLTGGLAGGHQETQYF. CDR3 bases: TGTGCCAGCAGCTTAACGGGCGGACTAGCGGGGGGGCATCAAGAGACCCAGTACTTC. The full variable domain, in which reference TRBV7-3 and TRBJ2-5 provide the parts outside the CDR3, is GAGVSQTPSNKVTEKGKYVELRCDPISGHTALYWYRQSLGQGPEFLIYFQGTGAADDSGLPNDRFFAVRPEGSVSTLKIQRTERGDSAVYLCASSLTGGLAGGHQETQYFGPGTRLLVL.

The chain has TRBV2 and TRBJ2-5, with D possibly matching TRBD2 (6 bases). This CDR3 contains 11 residues. Germline loops: CDR1 SNHLY, CDR2 FYNNEI. Trimming shortened V by 6 bases and J by 5 bases, and 7 bases separated the two germline ends. CDR3 in DNA: TGTGCCAGCAGGGAGGGGGAGACCCAGTACTTC. Translated, it gives CASREGETQYF.